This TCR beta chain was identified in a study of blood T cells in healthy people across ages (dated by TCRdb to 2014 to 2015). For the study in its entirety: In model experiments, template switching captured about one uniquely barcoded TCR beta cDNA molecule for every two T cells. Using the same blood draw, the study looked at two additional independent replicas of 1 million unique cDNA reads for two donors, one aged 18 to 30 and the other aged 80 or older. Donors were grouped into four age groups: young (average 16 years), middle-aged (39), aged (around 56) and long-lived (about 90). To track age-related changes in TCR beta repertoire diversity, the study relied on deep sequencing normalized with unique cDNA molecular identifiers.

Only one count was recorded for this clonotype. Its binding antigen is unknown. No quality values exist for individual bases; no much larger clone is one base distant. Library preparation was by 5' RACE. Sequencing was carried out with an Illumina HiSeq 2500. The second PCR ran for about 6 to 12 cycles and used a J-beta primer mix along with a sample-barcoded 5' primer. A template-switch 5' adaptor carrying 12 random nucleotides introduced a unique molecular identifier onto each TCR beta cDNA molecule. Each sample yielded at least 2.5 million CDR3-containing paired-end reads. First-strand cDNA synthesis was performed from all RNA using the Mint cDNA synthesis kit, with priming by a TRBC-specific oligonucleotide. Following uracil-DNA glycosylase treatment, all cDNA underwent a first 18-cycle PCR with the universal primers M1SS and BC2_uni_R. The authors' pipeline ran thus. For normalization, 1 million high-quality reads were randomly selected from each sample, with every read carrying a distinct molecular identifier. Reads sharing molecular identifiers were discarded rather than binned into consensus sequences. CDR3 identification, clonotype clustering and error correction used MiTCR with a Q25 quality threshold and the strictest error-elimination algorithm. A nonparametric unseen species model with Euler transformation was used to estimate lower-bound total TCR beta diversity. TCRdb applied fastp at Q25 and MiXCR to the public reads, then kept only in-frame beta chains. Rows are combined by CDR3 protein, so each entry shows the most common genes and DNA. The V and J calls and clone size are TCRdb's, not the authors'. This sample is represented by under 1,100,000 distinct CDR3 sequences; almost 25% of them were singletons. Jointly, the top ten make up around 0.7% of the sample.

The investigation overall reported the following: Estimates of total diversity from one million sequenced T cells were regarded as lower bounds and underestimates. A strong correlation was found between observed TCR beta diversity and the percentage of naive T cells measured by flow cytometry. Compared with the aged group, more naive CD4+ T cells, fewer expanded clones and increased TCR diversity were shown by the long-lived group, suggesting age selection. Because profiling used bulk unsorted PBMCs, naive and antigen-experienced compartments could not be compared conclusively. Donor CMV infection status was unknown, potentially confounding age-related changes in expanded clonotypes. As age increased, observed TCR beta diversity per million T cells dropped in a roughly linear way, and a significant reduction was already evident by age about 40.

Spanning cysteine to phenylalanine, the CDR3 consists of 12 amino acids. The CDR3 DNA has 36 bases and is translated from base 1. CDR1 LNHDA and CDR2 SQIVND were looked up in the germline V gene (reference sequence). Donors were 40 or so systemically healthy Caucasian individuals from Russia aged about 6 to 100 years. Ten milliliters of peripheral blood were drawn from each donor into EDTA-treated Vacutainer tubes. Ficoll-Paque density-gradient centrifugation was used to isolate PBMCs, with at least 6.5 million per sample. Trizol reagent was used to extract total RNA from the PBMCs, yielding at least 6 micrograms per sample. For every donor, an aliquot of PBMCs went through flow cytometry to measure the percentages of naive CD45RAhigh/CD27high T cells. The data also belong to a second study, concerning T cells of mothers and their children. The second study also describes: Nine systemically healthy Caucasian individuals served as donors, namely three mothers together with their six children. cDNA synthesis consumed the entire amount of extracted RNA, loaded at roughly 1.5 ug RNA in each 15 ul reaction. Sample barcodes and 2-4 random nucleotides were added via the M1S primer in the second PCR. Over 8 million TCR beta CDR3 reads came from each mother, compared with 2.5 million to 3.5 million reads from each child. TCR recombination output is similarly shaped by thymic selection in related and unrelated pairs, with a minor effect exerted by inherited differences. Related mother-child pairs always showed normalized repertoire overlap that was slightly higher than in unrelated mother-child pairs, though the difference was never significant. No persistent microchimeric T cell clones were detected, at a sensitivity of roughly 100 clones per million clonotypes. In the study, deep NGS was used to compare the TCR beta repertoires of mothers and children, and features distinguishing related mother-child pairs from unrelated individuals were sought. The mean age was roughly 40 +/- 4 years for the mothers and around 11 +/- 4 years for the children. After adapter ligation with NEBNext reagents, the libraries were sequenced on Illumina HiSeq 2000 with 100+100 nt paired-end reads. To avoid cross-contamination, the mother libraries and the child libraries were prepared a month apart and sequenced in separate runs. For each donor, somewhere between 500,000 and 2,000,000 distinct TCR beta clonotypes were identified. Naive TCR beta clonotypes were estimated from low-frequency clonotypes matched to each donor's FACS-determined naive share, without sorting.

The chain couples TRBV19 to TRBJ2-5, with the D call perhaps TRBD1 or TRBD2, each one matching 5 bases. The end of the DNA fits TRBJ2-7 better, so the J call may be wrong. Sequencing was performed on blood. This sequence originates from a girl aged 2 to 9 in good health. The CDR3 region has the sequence CASSVGADEQYF. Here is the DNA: TGTGCCAGTAGTGTCGGGGCGGACGAGCAGTACTTC.